A single sample is the source of the 27 T cell receptor beta chains below, sequenced in a study of cytomegalovirus exposure and HLA in healthy donors. Researchers ran the PCR with 60 Vbeta and 13 Jbeta primers. Assay used: immunoSEQ multiplex PCR; TCRdb lists only in-frame clones, some missing. The sample carries about 180,000 clones, around four fifths recorded once. The sequencing input was PBMCs. These receptors were taken from a woman aged 55-75 years in good health and CMV-seropositive.

This chain connects TRBV20-1 to TRBJ1-2, with D uncertain. Germline loops: CDR1 DFQATT, CDR2 SNEGSKA (reference sequence). CDR3 size: 11 residues. V was trimmed by 3 bases and J by 8 bases, leaving 10 bases between them. CDR3 sequence: CSARAEEGYTF. In DNA form, the CDR3 reads TGCAGTGCTAGGGCCGAGGAGGGCTACACCTTC.

The chain has TRBV19 and TRBJ2-7; 11 bases align to TRBD1. Per germline, CDR1 LNHDA and CDR2 SQIVND (reference sequence). The CDR3 length is 15 residues. J was trimmed by 4 bases and V by 5 bases; bases with no gene match: 7. For the CDR3, the DNA is TGTGCCAGTAGTCCTCGGACAGGGGGCATATACGAGCAGTACTTC. Protein sequence: CASSPRTGGIYEQYF.

The chain combines TRBV27 with TRBJ1-5, with D maybe TRBD1 (5 bases). Germline CDR1 reads MNHEY; CDR2 reads SMNVEV (reference sequence). Trimming shortened V by 6 bases and J by 5 bases, and 29 bases separated the two germline ends. CDR3 size: 19 residues. As DNA, the CDR3 is TGTGCCAGCAGGCGGACAACAGGCGCTACAACTCAAGATTATCAGCCCCAGCATTTT. Protein: CASRRTTGATTQDYQPQHF.

This sequence joins TRBV5-4 and TRBJ2-1; the D gene is possibly TRBD2 (6 bases). Trimming stripped 4 bases from V and 8 bases from J, with 19 bases between. The CDR3 consists of 15 residues. The germline gives CDR1 SGHNT, CDR2 YYREEE (reference sequence). CDR3 amino acids: CASSPSGPREYEQFF. CDR3 nucleotides: TGTGCCAGCAGCCCGAGCGGGCCGAGGGAATATGAGCAGTTCTTC.

The rearrangement joins TRBV7-8 to TRBJ2-7, with TRBD2 matching 7 bases. This CDR3 contains 14 residues. Germline CDR1 SGHVS, CDR2 FQNEAQ. V shed 5 bases and J 5 bases; nucleotides not matched to a gene: 9. In DNA, the CDR3 is TGTGCCAGCAGCAAACCGGGAGGCTCTAACGAGCAGTACTTC. Protein sequence: CASSKPGGSNEQYF.

This clone was seen a handful of times. V usage is TRBV9 and J usage is TRBJ1-1; D is uncertain. Trimming stripped 0 bases from V and 0 bases from J, with 3 bases between. Germline loops: CDR1 SGDLS, CDR2 YYNGEE. The CDR3 contains 13 residues. The CDR3 region is CASSVVVNTEAFF. As DNA, the CDR3 is TGTGCCAGCAGCGTAGTAGTGAACACTGAAGCTTTCTTT.

J is TRBJ1-2 and V is TRBV4-3; no clear D gene. In germline, CDR1 is LGHNA, CDR2 YSLEER. The CDR3 runs to 13 residues. Trimming stripped 1 base from V and 2 bases from J, with 5 bases between. For the CDR3, the DNA is TGCGCCAGCAGCCAAGTACTAAACTATGGCTACACCTTC. It encodes CASSQVLNYGYTF.

The chain has TRBV7-2 and TRBJ1-5; a possible D gene is TRBD1 (5 bases). Deletions cut 4 bases from V and 0 bases from J, with 13 bases between. CDR1 and CDR2 (germline): SGHTA, FQGNSA. This CDR3 contains 16 residues. CDR3 sequence (DNA): TGTGCCAGCAGCTCTTTAACGACAGATAGCAATCAGCCCCAGCATTTT. Encoded protein: CASSSLTTDSNQPQHF.

The CDR3 nucleotides read TGTGCCACCAGCAGAGATTTTTCTGGGAGCCTTGGCTACACCTTC. Its protein product is CATSRDFSGSLGYTF. J is TRBJ1-2 and V is TRBV15; D unclear. The CDR3 consists of 15 residues. Trimming shortened V by 0 bases and J by 7 bases, and 15 bases separated the two germline ends. The V gene's germline CDR1 is LNHNV and CDR2 YYDKDF (reference sequence).

This clone has just a few counts. V gene TRBV7-2 combines with J gene TRBJ1-4; TRBD1 aligns across 7 bases. Per germline, CDR1 SGHTA and CDR2 FQGNSA. This CDR3 spans 14 amino acids. With 4 bases clipped from V and 4 bases from J, the junction kept 3 bases outside the gene matches. In DNA form, the CDR3 reads TGTGCCAGCAGCTCGACAGGGTTTAATGAAAAACTGTTTTTT. Translating gives CASSSTGFNEKLFF.

For the CDR3, the DNA is TGTGCCAGCAGCTCCTCGGGACTAGCGGGCCAAGAGACCCAGTACTTC. As protein: CASSSSGLAGQETQYF. V gene TRBV7-3 combines with J gene TRBJ2-5; TRBD2 aligns across 12 bases. The CDR3 totals 16 residues. CDR1 is SGHTA and CDR2 is FQGTGA in the germline V gene. V shed 4 bases and J 1 base; nucleotides not matched to a gene: 4.

The chain couples TRBV7-9 to TRBJ1-2; tentative D call: TRBD1 (6 bases). Per germline, CDR1 SEHNR and CDR2 FQNEAQ (reference sequence). V was pared by 5 bases and J by 2 bases, with 15 bases between. CDR3 length equals 15 residues. The CDR3 coding sequence is TGTGCCAGCAGCCCTCAAGGGGGGGGGAACTATGGCTACACCTTC. As protein: CASSPQGGGNYGYTF. Full variable domain (rest looked up from reference TRBV7-9 and TRBJ1-2): DTGVSQNPRHKITKRGQNVTFRCDPISEHNRLYWYRQTLGQGPEFLTYFQNEAQLEKSRLLSDRFSAERPKGSFSTLEIQRTEQGDSAMYLCASSPQGGGNYGYTFGSGTRLTVV.

V and J are TRBV28 and TRBJ1-2; 11 bases fit TRBD1. This CDR3 is built from 13 residues. CDR1 and CDR2 (germline): MDHEN, SYDVKM. The junction had 1 base not matched to a gene; V was cut back by 2 bases and J by 8 bases. This chain's CDR3 is CASSLGTGGGYTF. The CDR3 bases are TGTGCCAGCAGTTTAGGGACAGGGGGGGGCTACACCTTC.

The rearrangement uses TRBV6-4 and TRBJ2-2; TRBD2 aligns across 10 bases. After removal of 2 bases from V and 5 bases from J, the junction contained 2 bases not matched to a gene. The CDR3 sequence is 15 residues long. Germline values: CDR1 MRHNA, CDR2 SNTAGT. The CDR3 region has the DNA TGTGCCAGCAGTGACGAAGCGGGGGGGACCGGGGAGCTGTTTTTT. Amino acid sequence: CASSDEAGGTGELFF.

J is TRBJ2-3 and V is TRBV18, with D possibly matching TRBD1 (5 bases). V lost 3 bases, J lost 5 bases, and 15 bases lay in between. CDR3 length: 15 residues. The germline V gene encodes CDR1 KGHSH and CDR2 LQKENI. The CDR3 coding sequence is TGTGCCAGCTCACCTACAGGCGACATTCGAGATACGCAGTATTTT. Encoded protein: CASSPTGDIRDTQYF. Variable domain in full (rest from reference TRBV18 and TRBJ2-3): NAGVMQNPRHLVRRRGQEARLRCSPMKGHSHVYWYRQLPEEGLKFMVYLQKENIIDESGMPKERFSAEFPKEGPSILRIQQVVRGDSAAYFCASSPTGDIRDTQYFGPGTRLTVL.

The rearrangement uses TRBV18 and TRBJ2-6; unclear D gene. The CDR3 covers 17 residues. V lost 3 bases to trimming and J lost 0 bases, with 12 bases between them. Germline CDR1 and CDR2: KGHSH and LQKENI. DNA of the CDR3: TGTGCCAGCTCACCGGGCAGCCTACTCTCTGGGGCCAACGTCCTGACTTTC. As protein: CASSPGSLLSGANVLTF.

As for this clone: Germline is not matched at one junction end, which may reflect a read error. The J gene is TRBJ2-4, the V gene TRBV5-1; 7 positions match TRBD1. In germline, CDR1 is SGHRS, CDR2 YFSETQ. The CDR3 is 16 residues long. CDR3 in DNA: TGCGCCAGCAGGGCCGGGACAGATTTAGCCAAAAACAGTCAGTACTTC. Translating it yields CASRAGTDLAKNSQYF. Variable domain in full (rest from reference TRBV5-1 and TRBJ2-4): KAGVTQTPRYLIKTRGQQVTLSCSPISGHRSVSWYQQTPGQGLQFLFEYFSETQRNKGNFPGRFSGRQFSNSRSEMNVSTLELGDSALYLCASRAGTDLAKNSQYFGAGTRLSVL.

The V call is TRBV5-4, the J call TRBJ1-1, with D perhaps matching TRBD1 (6 bases). Germline-derived CDR1 and CDR2 are SGHNT and YYREEE (reference sequence). This CDR3 has 14 residues. Trimming cost V 4 bases and J 2 bases, with 12 bases left between them. The CDR3 is CASSMQGYNTEAFF. In DNA, the CDR3 is TGTGCCAGCAGCATGCAGGGGTACAACACTGAAGCTTTCTTT.

This clone has only a few counts. The CDR3 region has the DNA TGTGCCAGCAGTCCCACAGGGGTAGGGGAAAAACTGTTTTTT. It yields the protein CASSPTGVGEKLFF. This rearrangement joins TRBV2 to TRBJ1-4; 7 nucleotides line up with TRBD1. Germline CDR1 reads SNHLY; CDR2 reads FYNNEI. The CDR3 runs 14 residues. V lost 5 bases to trimming and J lost 8 bases; unmatched junction nucleotides: 8.

This rearrangement joins TRBV7-3 to TRBJ2-5; D may be TRBD2 (5 bases). CDR3 length: 15 amino acids. The germline CDR1 and CDR2 sequences are SGHTA and FQGTGA. V lost 2 bases and J lost 2, with 12 bases in between. CDR3 amino acids: CASSLYPTGQETQYF. The CDR3 nucleotides are TGTGCCAGCAGCTTATACCCTACGGGACAAGAGACCCAGTACTTC.

Only one count was recorded for this clone. The CDR3 sequence: CASSPGTGGRQPQHF. In DNA, the CDR3 is TGTGCCAGCTCACCGGGGACAGGGGGCCGTCAGCCCCAGCATTTT. The rearrangement links TRBV18 to TRBJ1-5, with TRBD1 matching 12 bases. Germline V gene sequence: CDR1 KGHSH, CDR2 LQKENI. Trimming took 3 bases from V and 6 from J; bases not matched to a gene: 3. This CDR3 comprises 15 residues.

The V gene is TRBV28, the J gene TRBJ2-7, with 12 bases fitting TRBD2. Unmatched junction bases numbered 4, after V lost 4 bases and J lost 0 bases. Per the germline V gene, CDR1 is MDHEN and CDR2 is SYDVKM. The CDR3 runs to 16 residues. The DNA for the CDR3 is TGTGCCAGCAGTTCCGGGACTAGCGGGCGCTCCTACGAGCAGTACTTC. As protein: CASSSGTSGRSYEQYF.

The chain joins TRBV9 to TRBJ2-1, with a tentative D call TRBD2 (6 bases). The ends were cut back, 0 bases at V and 0 bases at J, with 16 bases in the middle. Germline V gene sequence: CDR1 SGDLS, CDR2 YYNGEE. The CDR3 has 18 amino acids. The CDR3 nucleotides read TGTGCCAGCAGCGTAGAAAGGGACTTCTCCTTCTCCTACAATGAGCAGTTCTTC. This sequence encodes CASSVERDFSFSYNEQFF.

This clone was counted a single time. The rearrangement links TRBV11-2 to TRBJ1-1; tentatively, D is TRBD1 (6 bases). Germline V lookup: CDR1 SGHAT, CDR2 FQNNGV. The CDR3 runs 16 residues. The V end lost 6 bases, the J end lost 0 bases, and 17 bases lay between the germline ends. Here the CDR3 DNA reads TGTGCCAGCAGACAAGGGGGGGCCGGGATGAACACTGAAGCTTTCTTT. Translated: CASRQGGAGMNTEAFF. The variable domain in full, with the rest retrieved from reference TRBV11-2 and TRBJ1-1, is EAGVAQSPRYKIIEKRQSVAFWCNPISGHATLYWYQQILGQGPKLLIQFQNNGVVDDSQLPKDRFSAERLKGVDSTLKIQPAKLEDSAVYLCASRQGGAGMNTEAFFGQGTRLTVV.

This clone was recorded a few times. The V gene is TRBV2, the J gene TRBJ1-2; D not resolved. Germline V gives CDR1 SNHLY, CDR2 FYNNEI. The V gene lost 7 bases and the J gene lost 5 bases, with 8 bases spanning the gap. CDR3 length equals 11 residues. The CDR3: CASTPGYGYTF. CDR3 bases: TGTGCCAGCACTCCGGGATATGGCTACACCTTC.

The table lists this clone with a count of one. V and J are TRBV7-8 and TRBJ2-5; D is uncertain. Germline CDR1 reads SGHVS; CDR2 reads FQNEAQ. This CDR3 is built from 12 residues. V was pared by 5 bases and J by 2 bases, with 6 bases between. The CDR3 here is CASSRTQETQYF. The DNA for the CDR3 is TGTGCCAGCAGCCGAACACAAGAGACCCAGTACTTC.

This chain links TRBV7-8 with TRBJ2-2, with D unresolved. The germline V gene encodes CDR1 SGHVS and CDR2 FQNEAQ. This CDR3 has 17 residues. V was pared by 0 bases and J by 7 bases, with 18 bases between. CDR3 loop: CASSLAVSRQYIGELFF. The CDR3 coding sequence is TGTGCCAGCAGCTTAGCGGTTTCCCGCCAGTATATCGGGGAGCTGTTTTTT.